The clone carrying this T cell receptor (beta chain) was seen only a few times. Its specificity is not known. The data derive from a study of T cells after yellow fever vaccination. Study-wide results and caveats: The study found a weaker secondary response that peaked faster, day 5 versus 15.

The TCR cDNA carried a universal primer site and UMIs from 5'RACE template switching. One entry per CDR3 protein results from TCRdb running MiXCR on the 5' RACE reads. The data show 300,000 or so distinct CDR3 sequences, approximately 4% seen once. Germline values: CDR1 MGHRA, CDR2 YSYEKL. CDR3 length equals 12 residues. Trimming left V 2 bases short and J 6 bases short, with 7 bases between. The TCR comes from a young man who received the YFV17D yellow fever vaccine. V is TRBV4-1 and J is TRBJ1-1, with TRBD1 as a possible D gene (5 bases). The sequencing here drew on PBMCs, taken 5 days after the yellow fever booster vaccination. CDR3 sequence: CASSQPGPEAFF. The CDR3 DNA follows: TGCGCCAGCAGCCAACCGGGGCCTGAAGCTTTCTTT.